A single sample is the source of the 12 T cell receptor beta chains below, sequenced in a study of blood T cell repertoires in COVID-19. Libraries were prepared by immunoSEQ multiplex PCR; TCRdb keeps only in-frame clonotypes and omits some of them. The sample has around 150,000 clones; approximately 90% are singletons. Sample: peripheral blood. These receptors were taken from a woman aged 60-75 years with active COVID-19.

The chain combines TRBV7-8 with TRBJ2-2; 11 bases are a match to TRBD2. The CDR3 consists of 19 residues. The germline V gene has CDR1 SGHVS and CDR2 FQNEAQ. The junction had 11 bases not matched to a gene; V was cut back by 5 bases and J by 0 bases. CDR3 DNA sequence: TGTGCCAGCAGCCTACCCCGGACTAGCGGGTACACGAACACCGGGGAGCTGTTTTTT. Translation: CASSLPRTSGYTNTGELFF.

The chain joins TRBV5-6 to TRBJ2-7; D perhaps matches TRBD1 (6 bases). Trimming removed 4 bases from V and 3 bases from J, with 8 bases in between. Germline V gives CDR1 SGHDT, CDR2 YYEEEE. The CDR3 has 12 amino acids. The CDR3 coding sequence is TGTGCCAGCAGCCAACAGGGCTACGAGCAGTACTTC. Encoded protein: CASSQQGYEQYF.

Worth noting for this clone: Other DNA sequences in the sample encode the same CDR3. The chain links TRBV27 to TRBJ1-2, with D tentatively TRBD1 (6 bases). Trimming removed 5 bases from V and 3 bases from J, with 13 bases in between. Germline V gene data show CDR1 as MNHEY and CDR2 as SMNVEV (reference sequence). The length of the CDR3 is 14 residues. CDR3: CASSLSYRDYGYTF. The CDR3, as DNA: TGTGCCAGCAGTCTAAGCTACAGGGACTATGGCTACACCTTC.

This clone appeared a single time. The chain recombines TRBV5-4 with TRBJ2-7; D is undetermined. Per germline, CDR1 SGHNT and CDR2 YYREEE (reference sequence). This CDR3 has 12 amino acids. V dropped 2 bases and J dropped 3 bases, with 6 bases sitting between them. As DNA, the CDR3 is TGTGCCAGCAGCTTCAACAGCTACGAGCAGTACTTC. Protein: CASSFNSYEQYF.

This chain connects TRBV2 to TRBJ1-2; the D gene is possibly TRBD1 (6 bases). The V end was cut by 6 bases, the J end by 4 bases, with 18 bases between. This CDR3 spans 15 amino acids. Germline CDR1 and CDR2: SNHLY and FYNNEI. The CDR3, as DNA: TGTGCCAGCAGCCCCCTGTGGACAGAGAGCTATGGCTACACCTTC. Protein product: CASSPLWTESYGYTF.

CDR3 in amino acids: CASRTQSGDTEAFF. CDR3 coding DNA: TGTGCCAGCAGGACACAGTCGGGGGACACTGAAGCTTTCTTT. The V call is TRBV7-9, the J call TRBJ1-1, with D possibly being TRBD1 (5 bases). Germline V CDR1 and CDR2: SEHNR, FQNEAQ (reference sequence). V lost 6 bases, J lost 3 bases, and 14 bases lay in between. This CDR3 is 14 amino acids long.

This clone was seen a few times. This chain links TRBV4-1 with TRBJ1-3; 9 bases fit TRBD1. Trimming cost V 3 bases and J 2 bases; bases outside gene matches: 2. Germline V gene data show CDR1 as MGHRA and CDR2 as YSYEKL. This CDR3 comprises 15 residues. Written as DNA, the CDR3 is TGCGCCAGCAGCCAGGGACAGGGCCCTGGAAACACCATATATTTT. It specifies CASSQGQGPGNTIYF.

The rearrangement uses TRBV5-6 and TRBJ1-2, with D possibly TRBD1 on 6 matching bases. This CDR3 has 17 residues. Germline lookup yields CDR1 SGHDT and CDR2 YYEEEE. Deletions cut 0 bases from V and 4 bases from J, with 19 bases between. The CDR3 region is CASSLARQVANPYGYTF. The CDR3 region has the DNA TGTGCCAGCAGCTTGGCCCGACAGGTGGCCAACCCCTATGGCTACACCTTC.

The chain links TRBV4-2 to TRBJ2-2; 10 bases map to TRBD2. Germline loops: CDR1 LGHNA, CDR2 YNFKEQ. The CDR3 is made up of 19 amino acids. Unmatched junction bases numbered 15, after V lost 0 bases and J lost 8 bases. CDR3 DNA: TGTGCCAGCAGCCAAGATCATCCCCGGCTAGCGGGAGAAGGAGGGGAGCTGTTTTTT. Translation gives CASSQDHPRLAGEGGELFF.

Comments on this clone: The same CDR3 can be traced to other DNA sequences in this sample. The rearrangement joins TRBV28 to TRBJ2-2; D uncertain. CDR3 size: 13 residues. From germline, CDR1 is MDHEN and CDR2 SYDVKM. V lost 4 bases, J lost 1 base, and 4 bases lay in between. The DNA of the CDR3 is TGTGCCAGCAGTTCCGGGAACACCGGGGAGCTGTTTTTT. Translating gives CASSSGNTGELFF.

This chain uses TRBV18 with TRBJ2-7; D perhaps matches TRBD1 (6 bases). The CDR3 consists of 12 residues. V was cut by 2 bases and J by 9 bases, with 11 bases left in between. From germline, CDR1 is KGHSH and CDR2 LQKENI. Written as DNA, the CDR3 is TGTGCCAGCTCACCAGACAGGTCAGGGCAGTACTTC. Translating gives CASSPDRSGQYF.

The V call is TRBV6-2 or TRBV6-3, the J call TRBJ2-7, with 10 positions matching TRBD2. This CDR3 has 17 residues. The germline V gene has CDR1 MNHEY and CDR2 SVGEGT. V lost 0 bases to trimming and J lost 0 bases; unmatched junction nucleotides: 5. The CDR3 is CASSYSELAGSSYEQYF. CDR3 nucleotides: TGTGCCAGCAGTTACTCTGAACTAGCGGGGAGCTCCTACGAGCAGTACTTC.